A single sample is the source of the 21 T cell receptor beta chains below, sequenced in a study of shared T cell receptors in the human thymus. Measured with immunoSEQ multiplex PCR; TCRdb has only the in-frame clones, and not every one. The table records 700,000 or so clones, 80% to 90% of them present only once. These data also formed part of another study, on human thymus T cells.

Sequences were obtained from thymocytes. The receptors come from a girl under three years old with a congenital heart defect.

The chain carries TRBV6-5 and TRBJ2-7; no clear D gene. The CDR3 sequence is 12 residues long. The V gene lost 4 bases and the J gene lost 0 bases, with 4 bases spanning the gap. Germline CDR1 and CDR2: MNHEY and SVGAGI. CDR3 sequence (DNA): TGTGCCAGCAGTTCCTTCTCCTACGAGCAGTACTTC. Protein product: CASSSFSYEQYF.

The CDR3 spells CANPPDLYDRGGRYGYTF. The CDR3 DNA reads TGTGCCAACCCTCCCGATCTGTACGACAGGGGAGGCCGCTATGGCTACACCTTC. This chain links TRBV2 with TRBJ1-2, with 8 bases matching TRBD1. Germline assignment: CDR1 SNHLY and CDR2 FYNNEI. J was trimmed by 4 bases and V by 10 bases; bases with no gene match: 23. The CDR3 sequence is 18 residues long.

The CDR3 loop reads CASSYHPAGGLTLHF. The CDR3 nucleotides are TGTGCCAGCAGTTACCACCCGGCGGGGGGTCTGACCCTCCACTTT. The chain uses TRBV6-5 and TRBJ1-6; D possibly corresponds to TRBD1 (5 bases). There are 15 residues in the CDR3. V was shortened by 2 bases and J by 14 bases, with 19 bases between the two germline ends. Germline-derived CDR1 and CDR2 are MNHEY and SVGAGI.

This chain joins TRBV6-1 and TRBJ1-1; 8 bases align to TRBD1. From germline, CDR1 is MNHNS and CDR2 SASEGT. CDR3 length: 19 residues. Trimming took 2 bases from V and 0 from J; bases not matched to a gene: 14. CDR3 nucleotide sequence: TGTGCCAGCAGTGAACCCTTGCCCTACACAGGGGGTATGAACACTGAAGCTTTCTTT. Translation: CASSEPLPYTGGMNTEAFF.

This clone was picked up one time. V and J are TRBV19 and TRBJ2-3, with a weak D call TRBD2 (6 bases). The germline V and J ends were trimmed by 9 bases and 6 bases, with 19 bases remaining between them. In germline, CDR1 is LNHDA, CDR2 SQIVND (reference sequence). This CDR3 spans 14 amino acids. This CDR3 reads CASSRREGADTQYF. The CDR3 DNA reads TGTGCCAGCTCAAGGCGGGAAGGGGCCGATACGCAGTATTTT.

This chain links TRBV27 with TRBJ2-1; D is perhaps TRBD1 (5 bases). Between the trimmed V and J ends, which lost 4 bases and 4 bases, there was a span of 11 bases. The V gene's germline CDR1 is MNHEY and CDR2 SMNVEV (reference sequence). This CDR3 spans 14 amino acids. Here the CDR3 DNA reads TGTGCCAGCAGTTCAGGGCCCCTATACAATGAGCAGTTCTTC. Translation: CASSSGPLYNEQFF.

The V gene is TRBV7-9, the J gene TRBJ1-2; unclear D gene. This CDR3 region has 13 residues. V was trimmed by 3 bases and J by 2 bases, leaving 7 bases between them. Germline CDR1 is SEHNR and CDR2 is FQNEAQ (reference sequence). This chain's CDR3 is CASSFLPNYGYTF. The CDR3 region has the DNA TGTGCCAGCAGCTTTCTCCCGAACTATGGCTACACCTTC. The variable domain in full, completed from reference TRBV7-9 and TRBJ1-2, reads DTGVSQNPRHKITKRGQNVTFRCDPISEHNRLYWYRQTLGQGPEFLTYFQNEAQLEKSRLLSDRFSAERPKGSFSTLEIQRTEQGDSAMYLCASSFLPNYGYTFGSGTRLTVV.

J is TRBJ2-7 and V is TRBV11-2; the D is unclear. The length of the CDR3 is 14 residues. The V gene's germline CDR1 is SGHAT and CDR2 FQNNGV. V dropped 4 bases and J dropped 3 bases, with 13 bases sitting between them. CDR3 nucleotides: TGTGCCAGCAGCTCGGTGAGAGGTGTCTACGAGCAGTACTTC. Its translation: CASSSVRGVYEQYF.

The count of this clone is one. The CDR3 reads CASSLLELAGGRDTQYF. The CDR3 DNA is TGTGCCAGCAGCTTGCTAGAACTAGCGGGGGGCCGGGATACGCAGTATTTT. The rearrangement uses TRBV7-2 and TRBJ2-3; 12 bases are shared with TRBD2. The CDR3 is 17 residues long. Germline V CDR1 and CDR2: SGHTA, FQGNSA. Germline trimming cut 3 bases from V and 6 bases from J; bases unmatched to any gene: 10.

The chain uses TRBV29-1 and TRBJ2-1; 9 bases are shared with TRBD1. Germline CDR1 is SQVTM and CDR2 is ANQGSEA. With V trimmed by 6 bases and J by 5 bases, 11 bases remained unmatched. This CDR3 spans 15 amino acids. CDR3 sequence (DNA): TGCAGCGTGATCTGGGACAGGGCTGGAGACAATGAGCAGTTCTTC. It is translated as CSVIWDRAGDNEQFF.

The chain combines TRBV19 with TRBJ2-7; 10 nucleotides align to TRBD2. This CDR3 has 14 residues. The germline V gene encodes CDR1 LNHDA and CDR2 SQIVND (reference sequence). Trimming cost V 3 bases and J 2 bases; bases outside gene matches: 1. CDR3 region: CASSISGGAYEQYF. CDR3 DNA sequence: TGTGCCAGTAGTATCAGCGGGGGGGCCTACGAGCAGTACTTC.

The CDR3 reads CAISDRDFNEQYF. The CDR3 DNA reads TGTGCCATTTCAGACAGGGATTTCAACGAGCAGTACTTC. The V and J genes are TRBV15 and TRBJ2-7; the match to TRBD1 covers 7 bases. J was trimmed by 5 bases and V by 10 bases; bases with no gene match: 11. The CDR3 is 13 amino acids. Germline lookup yields CDR1 LNHNV and CDR2 YYDKDF (reference sequence).

The chain is built from TRBV30 and TRBJ1-1; 7 bases are a match to TRBD1. Per the germline V gene, CDR1 is GTSNPN and CDR2 is SVGIG (reference sequence). CDR3 length equals 13 residues. Unmatched junction bases numbered 6, after V lost 8 bases and J lost 0 bases. The CDR3, as DNA: TGTGCCCTCCGACAGGGCATGAACACTGAAGCTTTCTTT. It codes for CALRQGMNTEAFF.

The rearrangement links TRBV6-5 to TRBJ1-4, with D possibly being TRBD1 (5 bases). The CDR3 sequence is 13 residues long. CDR1 MNHEY and CDR2 SVGAGI come from the germline V gene. The V and J ends lost 6 bases and 5 bases respectively, with 10 bases between them. The CDR3 protein is CASSPPGNEKLFF. CDR3 nucleotide sequence: TGTGCCAGCAGCCCCCCAGGGAATGAAAAACTGTTTTTT.

This chain joins TRBV5-1 and TRBJ2-5; unclear D gene. Germline assignment: CDR1 SGHRS and CDR2 YFSETQ. The CDR3 has 14 residues. The ends were cut back, 0 bases at V and 0 bases at J, with 6 bases in the middle. The CDR3 nucleotides are TGCGCCAGCAGCTTGGTCCGGGACCAAGAGACCCAGTACTTC. Translation gives CASSLVRDQETQYF.

The V and J genes are TRBV7-9 and TRBJ2-7; the D is unclear. The CDR3 covers 16 residues. The germline V gene has CDR1 SEHNR and CDR2 FQNEAQ (reference sequence). V gave up 1 base and J gave up 1 base, with 14 bases separating them. The CDR3 region is CASSLVEVSRSYEQYF. CDR3 nucleotides: TGTGCCAGCAGCTTAGTCGAGGTTAGTAGGTCCTACGAGCAGTACTTC. Supplemented by reference TRBV7-9 and TRBJ2-7, the full variable domain reads DTGVSQNPRHKITKRGQNVTFRCDPISEHNRLYWYRQTLGQGPEFLTYFQNEAQLEKSRLLSDRFSAERPKGSFSTLEIQRTEQGDSAMYLCASSLVEVSRSYEQYFGPGTRLTVT.

The CDR3 sequence: CSASGGPNNEQFF. The DNA for the CDR3 is TGCAGCGCTTCGGGGGGACCTAACAATGAGCAGTTCTTC. The chain recombines TRBV29-1 with TRBJ2-1; 7 bases match TRBD2. Germline-derived CDR1 and CDR2 are SQVTM and ANQGSEA. This CDR3 is built from 13 residues. The V gene end was trimmed by 7 bases and the J gene end by 5 bases; junction bases not matched to a gene: 8.

This clone has only one observation. The V call is TRBV5-4, the J call TRBJ1-6, with 7 bases aligning to TRBD1. The germline V gene encodes CDR1 SGHNT and CDR2 YYREEE (reference sequence). There are 12 residues in the CDR3. V trimming: 0 bases; J trimming: 13 bases; junction bases outside the gene matches: 1. The CDR3 loop is CASSLGTGPLHF. CDR3 nucleotide sequence: TGTGCCAGCAGCTTGGGGACAGGCCCCCTCCACTTT.

V gene TRBV4-1 combines with J gene TRBJ1-2, with D uncertain. With 1 base removed from V and 2 bases from J, the gap between germline ends came to 5 bases. Germline V gene sequence: CDR1 MGHRA, CDR2 YSYEKL. This CDR3 spans 13 amino acids. This CDR3 is CASSQGQNYGYTF. CDR3 in DNA: TGCGCCAGCAGCCAAGGGCAGAACTATGGCTACACCTTC.

The rearrangement links TRBV27 to TRBJ1-2; perhaps TRBD1 as D (5 bases). Germline V gives CDR1 MNHEY, CDR2 SMNVEV (reference sequence). Between the trimmed V and J ends, which lost 3 bases and 3 bases, there was a span of 14 bases. This CDR3 comprises 15 residues. The CDR3 nucleotides read TGTGCCAGCAGTTTCCTCCAGGGCGAGGACTATGGCTACACCTTC. This encodes CASSFLQGEDYGYTF.

V and J are TRBV7-9 and TRBJ1-1, with D unclear. V was clipped by 5 bases and J by 1 base, with 11 bases between them. The CDR3 has 14 residues. Germline V gene lookup returns CDR1 SEHNR and CDR2 FQNEAQ (reference sequence). The CDR3 is CASSPRESNTEAFF. DNA for the CDR3: TGTGCCAGCAGCCCCCGGGAGTCGAACACTGAAGCTTTCTTT.